The 30 T cell receptor beta chains below were found in one sample sequenced in a study of T-cell memory formation after mild COVID-19. TCRdb re-analysed the 5' RACE reads in MiXCR, keeping a single row per CDR3 protein. In the table there are 75,000 to 95,000 distinct CDR3 sequences, about 12% of which are singletons. The sequencing input was PBMCs or a T cell subset sorted from them (not recorded which). The receptors shown here come from an adult woman who had mild COVID-19 (a few samples of this study predate the infection). Cell type and time point are not known.

The chain joins TRBV5-1 to TRBJ2-7; TRBD1 might be the D (5 bases). Looked up from germline, CDR1 is SGHRS and CDR2 is YFSETQ. The CDR3 is made up of 12 amino acids. Trimming shortened V by 4 bases and J by 5 bases, and 10 bases separated the two germline ends. The CDR3 protein is CASSPDSNEQYF. CDR3 DNA sequence: TGCGCCAGCAGCCCCGACAGCAACGAGCAGTACTTC.

This rearrangement joins TRBV12-3 or TRBV12-4 to TRBJ2-1, with 9 bases matching TRBD2. The CDR3 contains 16 residues. With 3 bases clipped from V and 4 bases from J, the junction kept 7 bases outside the gene matches. The CDR3: CASSFRREGYYNEQFF. In DNA form, the CDR3 reads TGTGCCAGCAGTTTTAGGCGGGAGGGATATTACAATGAGCAGTTCTTC.

There are a few counts of this clonotype. The chain couples TRBV5-5 to TRBJ2-5; 8 nucleotides agree with TRBD2. V lost 2 bases, J lost 5 bases, and 8 bases stayed unmatched. Germline CDR1 and CDR2: SGHKS and YYEKEE (reference sequence). The CDR3 has 15 residues. CDR3: CASSFRAGVYETQYF. The DNA for the CDR3 is TGTGCCAGCAGCTTCAGAGCGGGAGTGTATGAGACCCAGTACTTC.

The rearrangement uses TRBV18 and TRBJ2-7, with D tentatively TRBD2 (5 bases). CDR1 is KGHSH and CDR2 is LQKENI in the germline V gene. The CDR3 sequence is 15 residues long. The germline V and J ends were trimmed by 0 bases and 1 base, with 10 bases remaining between them. CDR3 in amino acids: CASSPPGGPSYEQYF. The CDR3 DNA reads TGTGCCAGCTCACCACCGGGCGGGCCTTCCTACGAGCAGTACTTC.

The chain combines TRBV7-8 with TRBJ2-2; TRBD2 might be the D (5 bases). Germline V gene lookup returns CDR1 SGHVS and CDR2 FQNEAQ. CDR3 size: 15 residues. V lost 10 bases to trimming and J lost 4 bases, with 19 bases between them. CDR3 nucleotides: TGTGCCACTACACCGGGATTCGGCGGCACCGGGGAGCTGTTTTTT. This encodes CATTPGFGGTGELFF.

This clonotype has only a few counts. The CDR3 DNA follows: TGTGCCAGCAGTGGTACAGCGTCCTCAATCTATGGCTACACCTTC. Protein product: CASSGTASSIYGYTF. This chain uses TRBV2 with TRBJ1-2; D call uncertain. V lost 4 bases and J lost 4, with 16 bases in between. Per germline, CDR1 SNHLY and CDR2 FYNNEI. The CDR3 is 15 amino acids.

This clonotype came up a few times. The chain recombines TRBV7-8 with TRBJ2-2; 7 bases align to TRBD1. The CDR3 is made up of 15 amino acids. Germline CDR1 is SGHVS and CDR2 is FQNEAQ. J lost 0 bases, V lost 4 bases, and 2 bases had no gene match. DNA for the CDR3: TGTGCCAGCAGCTCGGGACAGACGAACACCGGGGAGCTGTTTTTT. Its translation: CASSSGQTNTGELFF.

This clonotype was observed a handful of times. This rearrangement joins TRBV7-2 to TRBJ2-7; 9 bases agree with TRBD2. This CDR3 region has 14 residues. With V trimmed by 3 bases and J by 3 bases, 3 bases remained unmatched. The germline V gene encodes CDR1 SGHTA and CDR2 FQGNSA. CDR3 DNA sequence: TGTGCCAGCAGCTTGGGACTAGCCAGCTACGAGCAGTACTTC. Protein product: CASSLGLASYEQYF. Using reference TRBV7-2 and TRBJ2-7 for the parts outside the CDR3, the full variable domain is GAGVSQSPSNKVTEKGKDVELRCDPISGHTALYWYRQSLGQGLEFLIYFQGNSAPDKSGLPSDRFSAERTGGSVSTLTIQRTQQEDSAVYLCASSLGLASYEQYFGPGTRLTVT.

CDR3 region: CASSSTYDSMGEQFF. CDR3 sequence (DNA): TGCGCCAGCAGTTCTACCTACGACTCAATGGGGGAGCAGTTCTTC. The J gene is TRBJ2-1, the V gene TRBV5-1; no clear D. V gave up 5 bases and J gave up 10 bases, with 22 bases separating them. The CDR3 has 15 amino acids. CDR1 is SGHRS and CDR2 is YFSETQ in the germline V gene.

This clonotype came up many times. The chain joins TRBV7-6 to TRBJ2-3, with TRBD2 identical over 13 bases. V was pared by 5 bases and J by 4 bases, with 6 bases of the junction left unmatched. The germline CDR1 and CDR2 sequences are SGHVS and FNYEAQ. This CDR3 spans 16 amino acids. This chain's CDR3 is CASSQGTSGKADTQYF. The CDR3 DNA reads TGTGCCAGCAGCCAAGGGACTAGCGGGAAGGCAGATACGCAGTATTTT.

Ten or more counts support this clonotype. The chain has TRBV9 and TRBJ2-7, with 9 bases matching TRBD2. The V gene's germline CDR1 is SGDLS and CDR2 YYNGEE. With V trimmed by 4 bases and J by 7 bases, 6 bases remained unmatched. The CDR3 runs 13 residues. The DNA of the CDR3 is TGTGCCAGCAGCCCCGGGACTAGCTGGGAGCAGTACTTC. It codes for CASSPGTSWEQYF.

This clonotype was seen a handful of times. V is TRBV6-1 and J is TRBJ2-1; D possibly uses TRBD1 or TRBD2 (5 bases each). From germline, CDR1 is MNHNS and CDR2 SASEGT. Trimming left V 0 bases short and J 2 bases short, with 8 bases between. The CDR3 contains 15 residues. CDR3 residues: CASSEAGTAYNEQFF. Here the CDR3 DNA reads TGTGCCAGCAGTGAAGCGGGGACGGCCTACAATGAGCAGTTCTTC.

This clonotype has a handful of counts. CDR3 in DNA: TGTGCCAGCAGTATACTAGCGGGGGGGCCCAATGAGCAGTTCTTC. This translates into CASSILAGGPNEQFF. This rearrangement joins TRBV6-6 to TRBJ2-1, with 13 bases lining up with TRBD2. The CDR3 is 15 amino acids. CDR1 and CDR2 from the germline V gene are MNHNY and SVGAGI (reference sequence). The J segment lost 6 bases and the V segment lost 5 bases, leaving 4 bases of the junction unmatched.

At least ten counts were recorded for this clonotype. The rearrangement links TRBV20-1 to TRBJ1-1, with a weak D call TRBD1 (6 bases). The CDR3 is 14 amino acids. CDR1 DFQATT and CDR2 SNEGSKA come from the germline V gene (reference sequence). Trimming cost V 5 bases and J 5 bases, with 18 bases left between them. The CDR3 DNA sequence: TGCAGTGCTCCGGCGGGGGGGCCGGGGACTGAAGCTTTCTTT. Translated, it gives CSAPAGGPGTEAFF.

Many counts were recorded for this clonotype. This sequence joins TRBV5-1 and TRBJ2-7, with a possible D match to TRBD1 (6 bases). CDR1 and CDR2 (germline): SGHRS, YFSETQ. V was trimmed by 0 bases and J by 6 bases, leaving 7 bases between them. The CDR3 totals 12 residues. The CDR3 protein is CASSLVGAEQYF. The CDR3 bases are TGCGCCAGCAGCTTGGTGGGGGCCGAGCAGTACTTC.

The genes are TRBV12-3 or TRBV12-4 and TRBJ1-5; D gene ambiguous. V lost 4 bases, J lost 6 bases, and 10 bases lay in between. This CDR3 has 13 residues. The CDR3 sequence: CASSSVQTQPQHF. The CDR3 DNA reads as TGTGCCAGCAGTTCCGTACAGACTCAGCCCCAGCATTTT.

This rearrangement joins TRBV23-1 to TRBJ2-2; 7 bases are a match to TRBD1. TRBV23-1 is annotated as an ORF whose role is uncertain. The CDR3 is 20 residues long. With V trimmed by 4 bases and J by 6 bases, 23 bases remained unmatched. In nucleotides, the CDR3 is TGCGCCAGCAGTCGCCGATCCTTGGAACAGGGGATCCTCCGTTCCGGGGAGCTGTTTTTT. Its protein product is CASSRRSLEQGILRSGELFF.

The rearrangement uses TRBV7-3 and TRBJ2-7, with D unresolved. The CDR3 is 15 amino acids. V was trimmed by 6 bases and J by 2 bases, leaving 17 bases between them. Germline CDR1 reads SGHTA; CDR2 reads FQGTGA. CDR3 DNA: TGTGCCAGCAGATTATTTTCCGGACGCGCCTACGAGCAGTACTTC. As protein: CASRLFSGRAYEQYF. Full variable domain (rest looked up from reference TRBV7-3 and TRBJ2-7): GAGVSQTPSNKVTEKGKYVELRCDPISGHTALYWYRQSLGQGPEFLIYFQGTGAADDSGLPNDRFFAVRPEGSVSTLKIQRTERGDSAVYLCASRLFSGRAYEQYFGPGTRLTVT.

The V gene is TRBV7-9, the J gene TRBJ2-5; 9 bases match TRBD1. V was clipped by 4 bases and J by 4 bases; unmatched bases: 1. CDR1 SEHNR and CDR2 FQNEAQ come from the germline V gene (reference sequence). CDR3 length: 13 amino acids. The CDR3 is CASSSGQGETQYF. For the CDR3, the DNA is TGTGCCAGCAGCTCGGGACAGGGAGAGACCCAGTACTTC.

Here the CDR3 DNA reads TGTGCCAGCAGTCCTTCCCTCTGGAACACTGAAGCTTTCTTT. Protein product: CASSPSLWNTEAFF. The gene calls are TRBV6-4 and TRBJ1-1; D ambiguous. The CDR3 has 14 residues. The V gene's germline CDR1 is MRHNA and CDR2 SNTAGT. The V end lost 5 bases, the J end lost 1 base, and 11 bases lay between the germline ends.

The V call is TRBV5-1, the J call TRBJ1-1, with D unclear. Looked up from germline, CDR1 is SGHRS and CDR2 is YFSETQ. This CDR3 is 15 amino acids long. V lost 0 bases and J 3 bases, leaving 12 bases between the germline ends. The CDR3 loop is CASSLVAGWDTEAFF. In nucleotides, the CDR3 is TGCGCCAGCAGCTTGGTAGCAGGATGGGACACTGAAGCTTTCTTT.

The sample holds many counts of this clonotype. The V call is TRBV6-6, the J call TRBJ1-1; D is undetermined. V lost 6 bases to trimming and J lost 2 bases, with 7 bases between them. Per the germline V gene, CDR1 is MNHNY and CDR2 is SVGAGI (reference sequence). The length of the CDR3 is 12 residues. The CDR3, as DNA: TGTGCCAGCAGCCCGCATAACACTGAAGCTTTCTTT. Protein sequence: CASSPHNTEAFF.

The chain couples TRBV7-9 to TRBJ1-1, with 9 nucleotides matching TRBD1. This CDR3 comprises 15 residues. CDR1 is SEHNR and CDR2 is FQNEAQ in the germline V gene (reference sequence). The trim removed 5 bases at V and 0 bases at J, leaving 4 bases unmatched. CDR3 DNA sequence: TGTGCCAGCAGCCCCCGGGACAGGGTGAACACTGAAGCTTTCTTT. Residues: CASSPRDRVNTEAFF.

V usage is TRBV7-6 and J usage is TRBJ2-5, with 14 positions matching TRBD2. With V trimmed by 1 base and J by 3 bases, 1 base remained unmatched. The CDR3 runs to 16 residues. CDR1 is SGHVS and CDR2 is FNYEAQ in the germline V gene. CDR3 bases: TGTGCCAGCAGCTTAGTGACTAGCGGGAGGGAAGAGACCCAGTACTTC. Translation gives CASSLVTSGREETQYF.

The J gene is TRBJ1-1, the V gene TRBV5-1, with a weak D call TRBD1 (6 bases). V dropped 0 bases and J dropped 2 bases, with 17 bases sitting between them. Germline assignment: CDR1 SGHRS and CDR2 YFSETQ. The CDR3 spans 17 residues. In nucleotides, the CDR3 is TGCGCCAGCAGCTTGGCCGATGCAGGGGTGGGCAACACTGAAGCTTTCTTT. This codes for CASSLADAGVGNTEAFF.

There are a few counts of this clonotype. This chain connects TRBV19 to TRBJ2-7; 13 bases line up with TRBD2. V shed 5 bases, J shed 7 bases, and the junction held 5 bases outside the gene matches. This CDR3 has 14 amino acids. Germline CDR1 and CDR2: LNHDA and SQIVND (reference sequence). The CDR3 DNA reads TGTGCCAGTAGTTTAGGACTAGCGGGAGTTGAGCAGTACTTC. Translating gives CASSLGLAGVEQYF.

The rearrangement uses TRBV4-3 and TRBJ2-7; D not resolved. In germline, CDR1 is LGHNA, CDR2 YSLEER. The CDR3 length is 14 residues. Trimming removed 3 bases from V and 3 bases from J, with 12 bases in between. The CDR3 nucleotides read TGCGCCAGCAGCCATGAGAAGGGCCTCTACGAGCAGTACTTC. This translates into CASSHEKGLYEQYF.

The rearrangement uses TRBV20-1 and TRBJ2-7, with no clear D. Germline lookup yields CDR1 DFQATT and CDR2 SNEGSKA (reference sequence). The V and J ends lost 1 base and 0 bases respectively, with 10 bases between them. The CDR3 totals 14 residues. The CDR3 region has the DNA TGCAGTGCTAGAGTACGAGCGTCCTCCTACGAGCAGTACTTC. Translation: CSARVRASSYEQYF.

This clonotype was counted a few times. The chain combines TRBV20-1 with TRBJ2-3, with D unresolved. The germline CDR1 and CDR2 sequences are DFQATT and SNEGSKA (reference sequence). V was cut by 5 bases and J by 2 bases, with 11 bases left in between. There are 13 residues in the CDR3. The CDR3 nucleotides read TGCAGTGCTGCAGTCATCCCCACAGATACGCAGTATTTT. As protein: CSAAVIPTDTQYF.

There are a few counts of this clonotype. The rearrangement uses TRBV27 and TRBJ2-2; no clear D. CDR3 length: 14 amino acids. V was pared by 9 bases and J by 3 bases, with 14 bases between. CDR1 is MNHEY, CDR2 SMNVEV, per germline (reference sequence). For the CDR3, the DNA is TGTGCCAGTGGTACGCCACCCGACACCGGGGAGCTGTTTTTT. Protein sequence: CASGTPPDTGELFF.